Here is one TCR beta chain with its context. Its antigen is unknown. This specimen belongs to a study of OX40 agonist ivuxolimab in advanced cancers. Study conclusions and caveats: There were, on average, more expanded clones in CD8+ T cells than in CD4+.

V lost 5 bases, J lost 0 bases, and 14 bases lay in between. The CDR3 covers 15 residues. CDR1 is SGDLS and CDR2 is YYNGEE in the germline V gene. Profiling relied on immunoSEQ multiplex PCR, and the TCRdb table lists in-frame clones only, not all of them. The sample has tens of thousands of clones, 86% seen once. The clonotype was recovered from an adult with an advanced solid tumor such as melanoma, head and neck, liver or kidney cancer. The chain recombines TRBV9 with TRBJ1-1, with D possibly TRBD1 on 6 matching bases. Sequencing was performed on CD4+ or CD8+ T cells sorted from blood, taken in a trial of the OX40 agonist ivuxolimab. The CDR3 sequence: CASSEQGNVNTEAFF. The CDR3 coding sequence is TGTGCCAGCAGTGAACAGGGTAACGTGAACACTGAAGCTTTCTTT. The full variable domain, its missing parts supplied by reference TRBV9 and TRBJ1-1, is DSGVTQTPKHLITATGQRVTLRCSPRSGDLSVYWYQQSLDQGLQFLIQYYNGEERAKGNILERFSAQQFPDLHSELNLSSLELGDSALYFCASSEQGNVNTEAFFGQGTRLTVV.